These 26 T cell receptor beta chains were all obtained from the same sample, sequenced in a study of T cell responses to AZD1222 COVID-19 vaccine. Method: immunoSEQ multiplex PCR; TCRdb's copy keeps in-frame clones and lacks some. The table lists 68,000 or so clones, about four fifths of them singletons. Here the sequenced sample was peripheral blood, taken on day 0 of AZD1222 vaccination. These receptors were obtained from an adult in good health.

The chain recombines TRBV11-2 with TRBJ1-3; D perhaps matches TRBD1 (5 bases). This CDR3 is built from 17 residues. V lost 0 bases and J lost 0, with 12 bases in between. CDR1 is SGHAT and CDR2 is FQNNGV in the germline V gene. CDR3 loop: CASSLEGHANSGNTIYF. DNA of the CDR3: TGTGCCAGCAGCTTAGAGGGGCACGCAAACTCTGGAAACACCATATATTTT.

V and J are TRBV5-1 and TRBJ1-1, with unresolved D. The CDR3 consists of 14 residues. Germline CDR1 is SGHRS and CDR2 is YFSETQ. Trimming stripped 4 bases from V and 6 bases from J, with 16 bases between. The CDR3 sequence is CASSQSQSTPEAFF. In DNA form, the CDR3 reads TGCGCCAGCAGCCAAAGCCAGTCTACCCCTGAAGCTTTCTTT.

This clone came up a few times. The chain is built from TRBV4-3 and TRBJ2-1, with 8 bases lining up with TRBD1. J was trimmed by 1 base and V by 4 bases; bases with no gene match: 6. The germline CDR1 and CDR2 sequences are LGHNA and YSLEER. This CDR3 contains 16 residues. The DNA of the CDR3 is TGCGCCAGCAGCCGAGACAGGGGTTTATCCTACAATGAGCAGTTCTTC. This gives the protein CASSRDRGLSYNEQFF.

This chain uses TRBV2 with TRBJ1-4; possibly TRBD1 for D (6 bases). The CDR3 extends over 14 amino acids. Trimming took 2 bases from V and 7 from J, leaving 11 bases between them. The germline V gene has CDR1 SNHLY and CDR2 FYNNEI. The CDR3 sequence: CASSELLGGEKLFF. The CDR3 bases are TGTGCCAGCAGTGAACTTTTAGGGGGTGAAAAACTGTTTTTT.

This clone was detected only a few times. The CDR3 here is CASSGNYRGWHTGELFF. Written as DNA, the CDR3 is TGTGCCAGCAGTGGAAATTACAGGGGGTGGCACACCGGGGAGCTGTTTTTT. The V call is TRBV6-1, the J call TRBJ2-2, with 8 bases fitting TRBD1. CDR3 length: 17 amino acids. V shed 4 bases, J shed 3 bases, and the junction held 10 bases outside the gene matches. The germline V gene has CDR1 MNHNS and CDR2 SASEGT.

The chain couples TRBV7-2 to TRBJ2-2; D possibly corresponds to TRBD2 (5 bases). V dropped 4 bases and J dropped 4 bases, with 19 bases sitting between them. The germline CDR1 and CDR2 sequences are SGHTA and FQGNSA. The CDR3 loop spans 17 amino acids. CDR3: CASSWGVGRTGTGELFF. CDR3 DNA sequence: TGTGCCAGCAGCTGGGGAGTGGGCAGGACCGGCACCGGGGAGCTGTTTTTT.

This rearrangement joins TRBV28 to TRBJ1-2; D is uncertain. The CDR3 runs to 14 residues. V was shortened by 10 bases and J by 10 bases, with 25 bases between the two germline ends. Germline loops: CDR1 MDHEN, CDR2 SYDVKM. The chain's CDR3 is CATRTGTPNHLYTF. In nucleotides, the CDR3 is TGTGCCACCAGGACCGGCACCCCGAACCACCTCTACACCTTC.

V and J are TRBV5-1 and TRBJ2-2; no firm D call. CDR1 and CDR2 from the germline V gene are SGHRS and YFSETQ. Deletions cut 4 bases from V and 0 bases from J, with 7 bases between. The CDR3 has 14 amino acids. CDR3: CASSPDTNTGELFF. The CDR3 DNA is TGCGCCAGCAGCCCCGACACGAACACCGGGGAGCTGTTTTTT.

The genes are TRBV18 and TRBJ1-1, with 9 bases matching TRBD1. Trimming cost V 3 bases and J 0 bases; bases outside gene matches: 8. In germline, CDR1 is KGHSH, CDR2 LQKENI. This CDR3 has 17 amino acids. The CDR3 loop reads CASSPQQGARMNTEAFF. CDR3 DNA: TGTGCCAGCTCACCGCAACAGGGGGCGCGGATGAACACTGAAGCTTTCTTT.

The rearrangement links TRBV7-9 to TRBJ2-3; D possibly corresponds to TRBD2 (5 bases). Trimming removed 0 bases at V and 0 bases at J, with 10 bases between. The CDR3 has 16 residues. Germline CDR1 is SEHNR and CDR2 is FQNEAQ (reference sequence). CDR3 sequence (DNA): TGTGCCAGCAGCTTAGCAGCTAGCAAGAGCACAGATACGCAGTATTTT. It yields the protein CASSLAASKSTDTQYF.

Only a few counts were recorded for this clone. The chain links TRBV24-1 to TRBJ1-4; D not resolved. The germline V gene encodes CDR1 KGHDR and CDR2 SFDVKD. V was clipped by 5 bases and J by 7 bases, with 10 bases between them. This CDR3 is built from 13 residues. The CDR3 sequence: CATSGGFGEKLFF. CDR3 nucleotide sequence: TGTGCCACCAGTGGGGGTTTTGGTGAAAAACTGTTTTTT.

This chain links TRBV21-1 with TRBJ1-3; TRBD1, the D gene given by the table, was not confirmed from the DNA. TRBV21-1 constitutes a pseudogene. CDR3 size: 16 residues. The CDR3 bases are TGTGCCAGCAGCATTGGACAGGGTCGCTCTGGAAACACCATATATTTT. This translates into CASSIGQGRSGNTIYF.

V gene TRBV12-3 or TRBV12-4 combines with J gene TRBJ1-3, with TRBD1 as a possible D gene (5 bases). V was cut by 3 bases and J by 7 bases, with 10 bases left in between. The CDR3 covers 13 residues. This CDR3 is CASSLGGPNTIYF. The CDR3 bases are TGTGCCAGCAGTTTGGGGGGACCGAACACCATATATTTT.

The chain carries TRBV29-1 and TRBJ2-5, with 7 bases that match TRBD1. There are 15 residues in the CDR3. Germline-derived CDR1 and CDR2 are SQVTM and ANQGSEA. V lost 0 bases to trimming and J lost 4 bases; unmatched junction nucleotides: 8. The CDR3 region is CSVEEHRGILETQYF. The CDR3 region has the DNA TGCAGCGTTGAAGAGCACAGGGGAATTTTAGAGACCCAGTACTTC.

This clone was seen just once. The J gene is TRBJ2-2, the V gene TRBV6-5; 7 bases match TRBD1. In germline, CDR1 is MNHEY, CDR2 SVGAGI. The V and J ends lost 10 bases and 2 bases, in that order; junction bases with no gene match: 7. This CDR3 is 14 amino acids long. CDR3 amino acids: CATSRQGNTGELFF. The CDR3 DNA reads as TGTGCCACATCGAGACAGGGTAACACCGGGGAGCTGTTTTTT.

This clone appeared a single time. This chain uses TRBV3-1 (or the pseudogene TRBV3-2) with TRBJ1-6, with D uncertain. CDR1 LGHDT and CDR2 YNNKEL come from the germline V gene (reference sequence). V lost 1 base and J 10 bases, leaving 14 bases between the germline ends. The CDR3 runs 15 residues. In nucleotides, the CDR3 is TGTGCCAGCAGCCAAGGAGCGCCGAGGCGATCACCCCTCCACTTT. Translation gives CASSQGAPRRSPLHF.

CDR3 in amino acids: CASSFQGSYEQYF. In DNA, the CDR3 is TGCGCCAGCAGCTTTCAAGGTTCCTACGAGCAGTACTTC. The chain has TRBV5-1 and TRBJ2-7; D call uncertain. This CDR3 region has 13 residues. Deletions cut 2 bases from V and 1 base from J, with 7 bases between. Germline CDR1 is SGHRS and CDR2 is YFSETQ.

The rearrangement uses TRBV24-1 and TRBJ2-4; D is undetermined. Germline CDR1 and CDR2: KGHDR and SFDVKD. The CDR3 runs to 11 residues. V dropped 3 bases and J dropped 9 bases, with 5 bases sitting between them. CDR3 sequence: CATSDRGIQYF. The CDR3 nucleotides are TGTGCCACCAGTGATCGAGGCATTCAGTACTTC.

The V call is TRBV4-3, the J call TRBJ2-4; D call uncertain. This CDR3 is 15 amino acids long. Looked up from germline, CDR1 is LGHNA and CDR2 is YSLEER. Trimming stripped 1 base from V and 3 bases from J, with 10 bases between. DNA for the CDR3: TGCGCCAGCAGCCAAGGTTTGGCCGGCAAAAACATTCAGTACTTC. Amino acid sequence: CASSQGLAGKNIQYF.

The chain links TRBV11-3 to TRBJ1-1; D is undetermined. V lost 5 bases to trimming and J lost 0 bases, with 13 bases between them. Germline V gene data show CDR1 as SGHNT and CDR2 as YENEEA. This CDR3 has 15 residues. This CDR3 is CASSQSHSMNTEAFF. In nucleotides, the CDR3 is TGTGCCAGCAGCCAGAGCCACAGCATGAACACTGAAGCTTTCTTT.

This rearrangement joins TRBV28 to TRBJ1-5; the match to TRBD1 covers 7 bases. Trimming at V came to 4 bases and at J to 7 bases, leaving 4 bases not matched to a gene. The CDR3 covers 13 residues. Germline CDR1 reads MDHEN; CDR2 reads SYDVKM. The chain's CDR3 is CASSYSTGQPQHF. The DNA for the CDR3 is TGTGCCAGCAGTTACTCGACAGGGCAGCCCCAGCATTTT. The full variable domain, completed using reference TRBV28 and TRBJ1-5, is DVKVTQSSRYLVKRTGEKVFLECVQDMDHENMFWYRQDPGLGLRLIYFSYDVKMKEKGDIPEGYSVSREKKERFSLILESASTNQTSMYLCASSYSTGQPQHFGDGTRLSIL.

The rearrangement joins TRBV11-2 to TRBJ1-1, with D unresolved. The CDR3 covers 15 residues. Germline assignment: CDR1 SGHAT and CDR2 FQNNGV. The ends were cut back, 5 bases at V and 0 bases at J, with 13 bases in the middle. CDR3 bases: TGTGCCAGCAGCACAGAGAGTTCCATGAACACTGAAGCTTTCTTT. Protein: CASSTESSMNTEAFF.

This clone turned up a few times. The junction differs from germline at one of its ends, possibly a read error. The gene calls are TRBV19 and TRBJ1-4, with D hard to call. Germline V gene data show CDR1 as LNHDA and CDR2 as SQIVND (reference sequence). The CDR3 spans 14 residues. CDR3 bases: TGTGCCAGCAGTATAGTGGGTCTCCAAGGAAAACTGTTTTTT. Translating it yields CASSIVGLQGKLFF.

The chain carries TRBV11-2 and TRBJ2-1; 8 positions agree with TRBD2. The CDR3 totals 16 residues. Trimming removed 2 bases from V and 3 bases from J; junction bases left unmatched: 6. CDR1 and CDR2 from the germline V gene are SGHAT and FQNNGV. The CDR3 nucleotides are TGTGCCAGCAGCTTAATTTCAAGCGGGGGCTACAATGAGCAGTTCTTC. Amino acids: CASSLISSGGYNEQFF.

The chain is built from TRBV6-5 and TRBJ2-2; the D is unclear. The CDR3 contains 14 residues. Per germline, CDR1 MNHEY and CDR2 SVGAGI. The germline V and J ends were trimmed by 5 bases and 1 base, with 8 bases remaining between them. The CDR3 protein is CASSTTGNTGELFF. CDR3 coding DNA: TGTGCCAGCAGTACGACGGGGAACACCGGGGAGCTGTTTTTT.

The rearrangement joins TRBV7-9 to TRBJ1-5; D is ambiguous. The CDR3 contains 12 residues. V was pared by 5 bases and J by 3 bases, with 5 bases between. CDR1 is SEHNR and CDR2 is FQNEAQ in the germline V gene (reference sequence). CDR3 bases: TGTGCCAGCAGCACGGTCAATCAGCCCCAGCATTTT. Translating it yields CASSTVNQPQHF. Variable domain in full (rest from reference TRBV7-9 and TRBJ1-5): DTGVSQNPRHKITKRGQNVTFRCDPISEHNRLYWYRQTLGQGPEFLTYFQNEAQLEKSRLLSDRFSAERPKGSFSTLEIQRTEQGDSAMYLCASSTVNQPQHFGDGTRLSIL.